These 14 T cell receptor beta chains were all obtained from the same sample, sequenced in a study of identical twins. Each CDR3 protein gets one entry after TCRdb re-called the 5' RACE reads with MiXCR. The top ten hold around 12% of the sample, which has a few hundred thousand distinct CDR3 sequences, approximately 17% seen once. The sample taken for sequencing was naive T cells sorted from blood. Receptors were obtained from a man aged 45-65 years in good health.

The chain carries TRBV20-1 and TRBJ2-1; 15 bases line up with TRBD2. Looked up from germline, CDR1 is DFQATT and CDR2 is SNEGSKA (reference sequence). There are 14 residues in the CDR3. Unmatched junction bases numbered 2, after V lost 4 bases and J lost 7 bases. CDR3 bases: TGCAGTGCTAAAGGGACTAGCGGGAGGAATGAGCAGTTCTTC. The encoded protein is CSAKGTSGRNEQFF.

This clonotype was counted many times. V gene TRBV7-8 combines with J gene TRBJ2-7, with 7 bases aligning to TRBD1. The J segment lost 0 bases and the V segment lost 3 bases, leaving 5 bases of the junction unmatched. The CDR3 is 15 residues long. Germline CDR1 is SGHVS and CDR2 is FQNEAQ. CDR3 sequence: CASSFDRVHSYEQYF. The CDR3, as DNA: TGTGCCAGCAGCTTCGACAGGGTGCACTCCTACGAGCAGTACTTC.

This clonotype was counted many times. This chain uses TRBV20-1 with TRBJ2-1; a possible D gene is TRBD1 (5 bases). CDR3 size: 14 residues. Germline CDR1 reads DFQATT; CDR2 reads SNEGSKA (reference sequence). V was cut by 4 bases and J by 8 bases, with 18 bases left in between. In DNA form, the CDR3 reads TGCAGTGCTAAAACAGGTGTTCTCTGGGATGAGCAGTTCTTC. The encoded protein is CSAKTGVLWDEQFF.

This clonotype was seen at least ten times. The chain uses TRBV27 and TRBJ2-6; D uncertain. Between the trimmed V and J ends, which lost 3 bases and 0 bases, there was a span of 15 bases. Germline V gene data show CDR1 as MNHEY and CDR2 as SMNVEV (reference sequence). CDR3 size: 18 residues. Here the CDR3 DNA reads TGTGCCAGCAGTTTTTTGGGGTCCCGGAGCTCTGGGGCCAACGTCCTGACTTTC. This gives the protein CASSFLGSRSSGANVLTF.

This clonotype was seen at least ten times. The chain is built from TRBV12-3 or TRBV12-4 and TRBJ2-2, with TRBD1 matching over 7 bases. This CDR3 is 14 amino acids long. The J segment lost 1 base and the V segment lost 5 bases, leaving 1 base of the junction unmatched. The CDR3: CASSRQGNTGELFF. The CDR3, as DNA: TGTGCCAGCAGTCGACAGGGGAACACCGGGGAGCTGTTTTTT.

This clonotype was detected ten times or more. This chain links TRBV28 with TRBJ2-3; 9 nucleotides agree with TRBD1. CDR1 and CDR2 (germline): MDHEN, SYDVKM. The CDR3 loop spans 13 amino acids. Unmatched junction bases numbered 6, after V lost 11 bases and J lost 3 bases. The CDR3 sequence is CAWRDRVTDTQYF. DNA of the CDR3: TGTGCCTGGAGGGACAGGGTAACAGATACGCAGTATTTT. Full variable domain (remainder filled in from reference TRBV28 and TRBJ2-3): DVKVTQSSRYLVKRTGEKVFLECVQDMDHENMFWYRQDPGLGLRLIYFSYDVKMKEKGDIPEGYSVSREKKERFSLILESASTNQTSMYLCAWRDRVTDTQYFGPGTRLTVL.

The CDR3 here is CAISMPGQGNEQFF. The CDR3 DNA reads TGTGCCATCAGTATGCCGGGACAGGGTAATGAGCAGTTCTTC. This sequence joins TRBV10-3 and TRBJ2-1; TRBD1 aligns across 9 bases. Germline V gives CDR1 ENHRY, CDR2 SYGVKD. The CDR3 covers 14 residues. V dropped 5 bases and J dropped 7; count of bases not matched to a gene: 6.

In this sample, this clonotype turned up a few times. The chain joins TRBV7-2 to TRBJ2-1, with D possibly matching TRBD1 (5 bases). Germline V lookup: CDR1 SGHTA, CDR2 FQGNSA. Trimming took off 9 bases at V and 3 bases at J, with 12 bases between the two ends. CDR3 size: 13 residues. For the CDR3, the DNA is TGTGCCAGTGACCAGGGATACTACAATGAGCAGTTCTTC. It translates to CASDQGYYNEQFF.

This chain connects TRBV28 to TRBJ2-7; the D is unclear. The germline V gene has CDR1 MDHEN and CDR2 SYDVKM. The CDR3 is 15 amino acids. V shed 5 bases and J shed 0 bases, with 14 bases lying between them. The DNA for the CDR3 is TGTGCCAGCAGTCACCGGGTCCCCACCTCCTACGAGCAGTACTTC. This gives the protein CASSHRVPTSYEQYF. Complete variable domain (other parts from reference TRBV28 and TRBJ2-7): DVKVTQSSRYLVKRTGEKVFLECVQDMDHENMFWYRQDPGLGLRLIYFSYDVKMKEKGDIPEGYSVSREKKERFSLILESASTNQTSMYLCASSHRVPTSYEQYFGPGTRLTVT.

This clonotype was seen more than once but under ten times. V and J are TRBV5-5 and TRBJ2-1, with D unresolved. The CDR3 contains 14 residues. Looked up from germline, CDR1 is SGHKS and CDR2 is YYEKEE (reference sequence). Trimming stripped 1 base from V and 5 bases from J, with 10 bases between. As DNA, the CDR3 is TGTGCCAGCAGCTTGTTTGGCCAGGACAATGAGCAGTTCTTC. Its translation is CASSLFGQDNEQFF.

The V call is TRBV7-2, the J call TRBJ1-4; tentative D call: TRBD1 (6 bases). The CDR3 is 14 amino acids. Deletions cut 5 bases from V and 8 bases from J, with 15 bases between. Per germline, CDR1 SGHTA and CDR2 FQGNSA. The CDR3 is CASSPGTHQEKLFF. CDR3 nucleotides: TGTGCCAGCAGCCCCGGGACACATCAGGAAAAACTGTTTTTT. Together with reference TRBV7-2 and TRBJ1-4, the CDR3 gives the full variable domain: GAGVSQSPSNKVTEKGKDVELRCDPISGHTALYWYRQSLGQGLEFLIYFQGNSAPDKSGLPSDRFSAERTGGSVSTLTIQRTQQEDSAVYLCASSPGTHQEKLFFGSGTQLSVL.

This clonotype has ten or more counts. The chain employs TRBV2 and TRBJ2-1, with 7 bases fitting TRBD1. Germline V lookup: CDR1 SNHLY, CDR2 FYNNEI. This CDR3 has 13 residues. V was pared by 8 bases and J by 7 bases, with 8 bases of the junction left unmatched. The CDR3 loop is CASGQGVKNEQFF. CDR3 nucleotides: TGTGCCAGCGGCCAGGGGGTTAAGAATGAGCAGTTCTTC.

The chain is built from TRBV25-1 and TRBJ2-3; D is undetermined. The ends were cut back, 2 bases at V and 7 bases at J, with 10 bases in the middle. The germline CDR1 and CDR2 sequences are MGHDK and SYGVNS. The CDR3 loop spans 13 amino acids. CDR3 in amino acids: CASSEGPPHTQYF. The CDR3 DNA reads as TGTGCCAGCAGTGAAGGGCCCCCTCATACGCAGTATTTT.

This chain uses TRBV4-1 with TRBJ1-1; D possibly corresponds to TRBD1 (5 bases). The CDR3 has 15 amino acids. Trimming took 1 base from V and 2 from J, leaving 11 bases between them. The germline CDR1 and CDR2 sequences are MGHRA and YSYEKL. CDR3 region: CASSQAVGGNTEAFF. CDR3 DNA: TGCGCCAGCAGCCAAGCGGTGGGGGGTAACACTGAAGCTTTCTTT.